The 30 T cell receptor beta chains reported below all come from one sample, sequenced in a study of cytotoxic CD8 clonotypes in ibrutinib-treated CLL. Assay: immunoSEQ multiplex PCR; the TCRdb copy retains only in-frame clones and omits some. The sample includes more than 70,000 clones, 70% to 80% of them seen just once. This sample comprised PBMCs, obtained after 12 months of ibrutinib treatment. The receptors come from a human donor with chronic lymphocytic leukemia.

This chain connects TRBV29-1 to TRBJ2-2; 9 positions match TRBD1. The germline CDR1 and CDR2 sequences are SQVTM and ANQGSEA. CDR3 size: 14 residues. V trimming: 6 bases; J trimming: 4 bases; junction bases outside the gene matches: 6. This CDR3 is CSVPGQGRTGELFF. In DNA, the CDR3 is TGCAGCGTCCCCGGACAGGGGCGCACCGGGGAGCTGTTTTTT.

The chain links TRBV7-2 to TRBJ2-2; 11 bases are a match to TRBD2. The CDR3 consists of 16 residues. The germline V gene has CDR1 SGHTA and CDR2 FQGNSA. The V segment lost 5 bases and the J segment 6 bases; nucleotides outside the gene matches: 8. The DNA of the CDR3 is TGTGCCAGCAGCCAGACTAGCGGGGCCACCCCCGGGGAGCTGTTTTTT. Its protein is CASSQTSGATPGELFF.

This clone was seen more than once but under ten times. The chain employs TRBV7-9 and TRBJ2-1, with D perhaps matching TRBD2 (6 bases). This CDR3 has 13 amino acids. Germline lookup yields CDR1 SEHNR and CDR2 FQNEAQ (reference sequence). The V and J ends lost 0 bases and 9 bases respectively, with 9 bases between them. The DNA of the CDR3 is TGTGCCAGCAGCTTAGCGGGAGGTAGTGAGCAGTTCTTC. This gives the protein CASSLAGGSEQFF.

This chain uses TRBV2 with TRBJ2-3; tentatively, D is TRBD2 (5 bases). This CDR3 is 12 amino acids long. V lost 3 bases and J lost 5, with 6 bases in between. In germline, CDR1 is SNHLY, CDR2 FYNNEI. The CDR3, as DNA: TGTGCCAGCAGTGATGGAGGAGATACGCAGTATTTT. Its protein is CASSDGGDTQYF. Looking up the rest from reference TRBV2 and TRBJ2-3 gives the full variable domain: EPEVTQTPSHQVTQMGQEVILRCVPISNHLYFYWYRQILGQKVEFLVSFYNNEISEKSEIFDDQFSVERPDGSNFTLKIRSTKLEDSAMYFCASSDGGDTQYFGPGTRLTVL.

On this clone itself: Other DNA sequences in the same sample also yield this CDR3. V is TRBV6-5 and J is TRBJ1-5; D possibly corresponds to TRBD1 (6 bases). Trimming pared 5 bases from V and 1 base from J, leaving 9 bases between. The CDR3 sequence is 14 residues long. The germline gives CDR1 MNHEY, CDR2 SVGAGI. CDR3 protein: CASSRTGSNQPQHF. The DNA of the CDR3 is TGTGCCAGCAGTAGAACAGGGAGCAATCAGCCCCAGCATTTT.

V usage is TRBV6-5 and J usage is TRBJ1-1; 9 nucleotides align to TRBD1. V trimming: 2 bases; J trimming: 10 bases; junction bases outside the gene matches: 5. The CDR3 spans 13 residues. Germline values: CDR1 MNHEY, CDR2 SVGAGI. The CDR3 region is CASSYRDRVRAFF. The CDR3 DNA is TGTGCCAGCAGTTACCGGGACAGGGTCCGAGCTTTCTTT.

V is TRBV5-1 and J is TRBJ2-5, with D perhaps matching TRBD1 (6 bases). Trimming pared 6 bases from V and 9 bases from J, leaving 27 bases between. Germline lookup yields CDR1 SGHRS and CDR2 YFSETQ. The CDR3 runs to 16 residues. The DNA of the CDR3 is TGCGCCAGCAACAGGGCCGGGGCCGACCGGGGTGGGGCCCAGTACTTC. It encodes CASNRAGADRGGAQYF.

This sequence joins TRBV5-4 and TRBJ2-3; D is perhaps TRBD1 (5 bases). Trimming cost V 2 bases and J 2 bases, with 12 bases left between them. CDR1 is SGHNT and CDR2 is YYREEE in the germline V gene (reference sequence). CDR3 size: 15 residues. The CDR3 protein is CASSLSGRATDTQYF. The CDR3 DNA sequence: TGTGCCAGCAGCTTATCGGGCAGGGCCACAGATACGCAGTATTTT.

The CDR3 loop is CASSPTGGAYNEQFF. DNA of the CDR3: TGTGCCAGCAGCCCCACTGGCGGGGCCTACAATGAGCAGTTCTTC. J is TRBJ2-1 and V is TRBV5-5; D is possibly TRBD2 (6 bases). The V gene lost 4 bases and the J gene lost 2 bases, with 13 bases spanning the gap. Germline-derived CDR1 and CDR2 are SGHKS and YYEKEE (reference sequence). The CDR3 is 15 amino acids.

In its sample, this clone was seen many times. The CDR3 loop reads CASKRLSGGPYEQYF. In DNA form, the CDR3 reads TGTGCCAGCAAGCGTCTGAGCGGGGGCCCCTACGAGCAGTACTTC. The gene calls are TRBV28 and TRBJ2-7, with TRBD2 matching 8 bases. The V gene's germline CDR1 is MDHEN and CDR2 SYDVKM. This CDR3 has 15 amino acids. Unmatched junction bases numbered 10, after V lost 7 bases and J lost 2 bases.

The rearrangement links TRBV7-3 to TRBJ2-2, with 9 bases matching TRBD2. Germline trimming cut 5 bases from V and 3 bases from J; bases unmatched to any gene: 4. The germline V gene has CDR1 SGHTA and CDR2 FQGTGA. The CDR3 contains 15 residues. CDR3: CASSISGGYTGELFF. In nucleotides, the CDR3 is TGTGCCAGCAGCATTAGCGGGGGTTACACCGGGGAGCTGTTTTTT.

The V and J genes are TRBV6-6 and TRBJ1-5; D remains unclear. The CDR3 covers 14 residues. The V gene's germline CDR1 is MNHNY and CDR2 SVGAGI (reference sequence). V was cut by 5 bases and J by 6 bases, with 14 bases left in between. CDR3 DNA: TGTGCCAGCAGTCAAGGGCCCGGGAGTCAGCCCCAGCATTTT. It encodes CASSQGPGSQPQHF.

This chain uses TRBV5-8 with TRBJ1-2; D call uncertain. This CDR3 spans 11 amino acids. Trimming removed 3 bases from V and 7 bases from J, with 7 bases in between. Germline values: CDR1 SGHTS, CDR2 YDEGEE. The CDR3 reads CASSSYGGYTF. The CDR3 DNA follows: TGTGCCAGCAGCTCTTACGGTGGCTACACCTTC.

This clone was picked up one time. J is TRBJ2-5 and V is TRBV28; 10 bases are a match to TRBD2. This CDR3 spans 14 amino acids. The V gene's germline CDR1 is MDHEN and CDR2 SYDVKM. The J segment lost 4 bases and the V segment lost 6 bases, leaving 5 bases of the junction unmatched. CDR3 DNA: TGTGCCAGCAGACCTAGCGGGAGAGGAGAGACCCAGTACTTC. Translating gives CASRPSGRGETQYF.

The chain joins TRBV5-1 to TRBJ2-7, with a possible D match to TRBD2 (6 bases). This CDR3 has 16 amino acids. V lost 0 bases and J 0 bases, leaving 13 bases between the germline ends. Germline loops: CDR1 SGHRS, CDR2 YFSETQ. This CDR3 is CASSLGVGGFSYEQYF. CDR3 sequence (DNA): TGCGCCAGCAGCTTGGGGGTCGGGGGTTTCTCCTACGAGCAGTACTTC.

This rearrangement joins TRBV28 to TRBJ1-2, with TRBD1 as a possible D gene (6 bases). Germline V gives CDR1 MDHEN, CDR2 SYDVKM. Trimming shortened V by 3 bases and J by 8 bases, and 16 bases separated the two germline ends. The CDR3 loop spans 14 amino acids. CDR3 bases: TGTGCCAGCAGTTTCCCGCATAACAGGGAGGGCTACACCTTC. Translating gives CASSFPHNREGYTF.

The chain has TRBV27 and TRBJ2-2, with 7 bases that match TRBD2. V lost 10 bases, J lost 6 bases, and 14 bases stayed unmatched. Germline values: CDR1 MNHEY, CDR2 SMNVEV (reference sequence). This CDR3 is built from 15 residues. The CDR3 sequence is CATPPGERDPGELFF. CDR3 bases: TGTGCCACCCCCCCGGGAGAGCGGGACCCCGGGGAGCTGTTTTTT.

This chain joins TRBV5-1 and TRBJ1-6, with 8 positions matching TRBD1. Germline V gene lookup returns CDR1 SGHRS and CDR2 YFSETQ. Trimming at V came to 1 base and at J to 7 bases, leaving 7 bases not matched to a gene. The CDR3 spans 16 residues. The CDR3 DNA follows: TGCGCCAGCAGCTTGACAGCGGGACAGGAGAATTCACCCCTCCACTTT. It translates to CASSLTAGQENSPLHF.

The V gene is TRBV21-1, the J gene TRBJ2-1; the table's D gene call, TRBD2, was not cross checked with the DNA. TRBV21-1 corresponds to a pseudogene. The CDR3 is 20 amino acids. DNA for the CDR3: TGTGCCAGCAGCAAGGGGGTGTGGGGACTAGCGGGACCAACTTACAATGAGCAGTTCTTC. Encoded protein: CASSKGVWGLAGPTYNEQFF.

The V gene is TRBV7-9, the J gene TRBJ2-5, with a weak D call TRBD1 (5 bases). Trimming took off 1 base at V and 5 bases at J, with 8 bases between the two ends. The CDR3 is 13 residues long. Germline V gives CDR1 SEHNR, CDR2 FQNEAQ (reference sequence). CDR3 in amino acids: CASSLVGAETQYF. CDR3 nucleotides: TGTGCCAGCAGCTTAGTTGGGGCCGAGACCCAGTACTTC.

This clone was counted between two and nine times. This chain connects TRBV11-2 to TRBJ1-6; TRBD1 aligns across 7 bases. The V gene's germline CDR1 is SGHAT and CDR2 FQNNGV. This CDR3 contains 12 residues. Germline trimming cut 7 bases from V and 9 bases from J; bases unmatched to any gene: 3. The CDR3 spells CASTRGGSPLHF. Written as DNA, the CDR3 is TGTGCCAGCACCAGGGGGGGTTCACCCCTCCACTTT. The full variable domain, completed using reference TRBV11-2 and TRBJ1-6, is EAGVAQSPRYKIIEKRQSVAFWCNPISGHATLYWYQQILGQGPKLLIQFQNNGVVDDSQLPKDRFSAERLKGVDSTLKIQPAKLEDSAVYLCASTRGGSPLHFGNGTRLTVT.

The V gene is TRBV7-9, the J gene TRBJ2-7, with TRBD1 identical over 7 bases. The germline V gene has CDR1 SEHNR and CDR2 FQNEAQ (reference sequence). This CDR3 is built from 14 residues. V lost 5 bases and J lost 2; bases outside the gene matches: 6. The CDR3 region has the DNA TGTGCCAGCAGCAACCGGGACAGAGCCTACGAGCAGTACTTC. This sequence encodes CASSNRDRAYEQYF.

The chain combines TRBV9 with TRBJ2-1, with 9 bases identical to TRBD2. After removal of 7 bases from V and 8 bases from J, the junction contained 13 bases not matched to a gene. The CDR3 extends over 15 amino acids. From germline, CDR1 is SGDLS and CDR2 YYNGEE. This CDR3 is CASSWGGGALDEQFF. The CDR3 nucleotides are TGTGCCAGCTCCTGGGGCGGGGGGGCCTTAGATGAGCAGTTCTTC.

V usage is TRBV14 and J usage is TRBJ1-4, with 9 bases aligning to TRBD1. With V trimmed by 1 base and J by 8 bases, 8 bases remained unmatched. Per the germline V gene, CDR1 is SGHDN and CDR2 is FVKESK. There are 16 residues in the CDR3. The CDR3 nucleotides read TGTGCCAGCAGCCAAGGGAGGACAGGGGTGTGGGAAAAACTGTTTTTT. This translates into CASSQGRTGVWEKLFF. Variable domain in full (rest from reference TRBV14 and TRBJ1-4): EAGVTQFPSHSVIEKGQTVTLRCDPISGHDNLYWYRRVMGKEIKFLLHFVKESKQDESGMPNNRFLAERTGGTYSTLKVQPAELEDSGVYFCASSQGRTGVWEKLFFGSGTQLSVL.

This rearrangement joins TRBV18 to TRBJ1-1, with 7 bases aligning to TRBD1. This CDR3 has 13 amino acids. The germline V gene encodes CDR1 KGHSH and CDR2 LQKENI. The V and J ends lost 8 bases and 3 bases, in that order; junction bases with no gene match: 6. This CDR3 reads CASATQGHTEAFF. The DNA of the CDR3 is TGTGCCAGCGCGACACAGGGGCACACTGAAGCTTTCTTT.

CDR3 residues: CASSPRTRSYEQYF. In DNA form, the CDR3 reads TGTGCCAGCAGCCCAAGGACCCGCTCCTACGAGCAGTACTTC. J is TRBJ2-7 and V is TRBV7-9; D is unclear. V lost 5 bases and J lost 0, with 11 bases in between. This CDR3 comprises 14 residues. From germline, CDR1 is SEHNR and CDR2 FQNEAQ (reference sequence).

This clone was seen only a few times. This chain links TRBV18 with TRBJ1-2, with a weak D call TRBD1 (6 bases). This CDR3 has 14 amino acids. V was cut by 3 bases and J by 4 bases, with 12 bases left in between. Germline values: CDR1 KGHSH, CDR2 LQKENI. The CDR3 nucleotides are TGTGCCAGCTCACCTCTACAGGGCGGCTATGGCTACACCTTC. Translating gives CASSPLQGGYGYTF.

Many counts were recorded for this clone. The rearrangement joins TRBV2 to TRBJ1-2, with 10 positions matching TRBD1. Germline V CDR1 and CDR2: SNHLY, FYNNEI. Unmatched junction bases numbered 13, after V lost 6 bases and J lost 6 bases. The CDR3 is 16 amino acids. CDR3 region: CASSDPGQGNENGYTF. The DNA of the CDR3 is TGTGCCAGCAGCGACCCGGGACAGGGGAACGAGAATGGCTACACCTTC.

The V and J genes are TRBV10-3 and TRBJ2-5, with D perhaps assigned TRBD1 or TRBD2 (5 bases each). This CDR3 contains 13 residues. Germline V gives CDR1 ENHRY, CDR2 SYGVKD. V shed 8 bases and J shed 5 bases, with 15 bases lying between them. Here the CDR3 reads CAIGGRGDETQYF. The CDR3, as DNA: TGTGCCATCGGGGGTCGAGGGGACGAGACCCAGTACTTC.

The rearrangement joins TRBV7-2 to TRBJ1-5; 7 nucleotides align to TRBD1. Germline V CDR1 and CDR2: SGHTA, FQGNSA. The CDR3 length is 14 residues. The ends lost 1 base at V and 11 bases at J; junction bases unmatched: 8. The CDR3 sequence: CASSLGVSGQTQHF. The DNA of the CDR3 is TGTGCCAGCAGCTTAGGGGTTTCGGGACAGACCCAGCATTTT.